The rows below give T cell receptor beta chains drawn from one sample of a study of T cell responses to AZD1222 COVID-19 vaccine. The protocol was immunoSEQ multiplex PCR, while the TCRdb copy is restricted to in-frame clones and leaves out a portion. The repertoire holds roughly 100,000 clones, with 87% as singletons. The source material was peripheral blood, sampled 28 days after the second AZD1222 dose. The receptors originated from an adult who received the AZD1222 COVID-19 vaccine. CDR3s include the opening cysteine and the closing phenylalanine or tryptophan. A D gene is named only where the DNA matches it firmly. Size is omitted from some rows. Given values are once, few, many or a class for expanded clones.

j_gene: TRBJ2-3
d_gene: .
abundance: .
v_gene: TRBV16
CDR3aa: CASSQSEASTQYF
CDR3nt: TGTGCCAGCAGCCAATCGGAAGCTTCTACGCAGTATTTT

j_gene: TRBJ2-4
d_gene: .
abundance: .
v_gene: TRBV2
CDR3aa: CASRSDGTYQLAKNIQYF
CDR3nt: TGTGCCAGCAGATCCGACGGGACATATCAACTAGCCAAAAACATTCAGTACTTC

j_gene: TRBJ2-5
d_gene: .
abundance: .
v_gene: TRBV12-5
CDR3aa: CASGLAGQETQYF
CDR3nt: TGTGCTAGTGGTTTGGCAGGCCAAGAGACCCAGTACTTC

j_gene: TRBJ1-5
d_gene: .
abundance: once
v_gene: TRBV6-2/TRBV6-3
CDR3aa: CASIPDSGNQPQHF
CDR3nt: TGTGCCAGCATCCCTGACTCCGGCAATCAGCCCCAGCATTTT

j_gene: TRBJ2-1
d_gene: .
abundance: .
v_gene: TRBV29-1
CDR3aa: CSVEFRVNEQFF
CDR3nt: TGCAGCGTTGAGTTCAGGGTGAATGAGCAGTTCTTC

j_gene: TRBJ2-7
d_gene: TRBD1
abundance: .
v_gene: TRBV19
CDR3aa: CASSIWQGAAYEQYF
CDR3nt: TGTGCCAGTAGTATTTGGCAGGGGGCGGCTTACGAGCAGTACTTC

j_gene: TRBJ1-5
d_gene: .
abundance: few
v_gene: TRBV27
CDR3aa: CASSLSGTWSNQPQHF
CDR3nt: TGTGCCAGCAGTTTGTCCGGCACTTGGAGCAATCAGCCCCAGCATTTT

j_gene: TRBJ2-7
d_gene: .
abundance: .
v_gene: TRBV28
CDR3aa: CASSPYRYYEQYF
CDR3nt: TGTGCCAGCAGTCCCTACAGATACTACGAGCAGTACTTC

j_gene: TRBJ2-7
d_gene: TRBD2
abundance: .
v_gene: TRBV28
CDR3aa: CASSGLAGGYEQYF
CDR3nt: TGTGCCAGCAGCGGACTAGCGGGTGGCTACGAGCAGTACTTC

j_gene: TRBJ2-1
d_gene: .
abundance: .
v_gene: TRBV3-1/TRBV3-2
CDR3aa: CASSQLASSYNEQFF
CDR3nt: TGTGCCAGCAGCCAACTAGCGAGCTCCTACAATGAGCAGTTCTTC

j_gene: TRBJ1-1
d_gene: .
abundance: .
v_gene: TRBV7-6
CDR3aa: CASSLVRGPPNTEAFF
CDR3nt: TGTGCCAGCAGCTTAGTACGGGGACCTCCCAACACTGAAGCTTTCTTT

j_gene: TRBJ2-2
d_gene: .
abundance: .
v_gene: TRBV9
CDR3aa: CASSADTGELFF
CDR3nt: TGTGCCAGCAGCGCTGACACCGGGGAGCTGTTTTTT

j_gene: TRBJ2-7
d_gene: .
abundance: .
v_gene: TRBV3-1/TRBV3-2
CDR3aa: CASSPGDMSYEQYF
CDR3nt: TGTGCCAGCAGCCCGGGGGACATGTCCTACGAGCAGTACTTC

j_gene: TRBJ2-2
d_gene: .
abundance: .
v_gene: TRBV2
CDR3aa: CASNLRALDTGELFF
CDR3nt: TGTGCCAGCAATCTAAGGGCTTTAGACACCGGGGAGCTGTTTTTT

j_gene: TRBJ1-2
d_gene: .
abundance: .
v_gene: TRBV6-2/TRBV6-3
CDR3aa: CASSYPGPRYGYTF
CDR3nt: TGTGCCAGCAGTTACCCGGGACCGCGCTATGGCTACACCTTC

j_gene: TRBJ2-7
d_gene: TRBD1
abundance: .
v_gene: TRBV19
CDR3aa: CASSIGTGGSYEQYF
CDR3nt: TGTGCCAGTAGTATCGGGACAGGGGGATCCTACGAGCAGTACTTC

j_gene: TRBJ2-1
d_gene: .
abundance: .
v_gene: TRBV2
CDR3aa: CASSRFNEQFF
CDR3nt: TGTGCCAGCAGTAGATTTAATGAGCAGTTCTTC

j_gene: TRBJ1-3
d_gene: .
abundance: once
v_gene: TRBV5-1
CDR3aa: CASSSYAANSGNTIYF
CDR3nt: TGCGCCAGCAGCTCGTATGCTGCAAACTCTGGAAACACCATATATTTT

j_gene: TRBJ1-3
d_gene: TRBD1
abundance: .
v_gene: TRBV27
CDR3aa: CASSSQGAASGNTIYF
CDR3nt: TGTGCCAGCAGTTCGCAGGGGGCGGCGTCTGGAAACACCATATATTTT

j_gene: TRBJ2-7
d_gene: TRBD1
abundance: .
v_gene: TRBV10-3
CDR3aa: CAGGGQGFHEQYF
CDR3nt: TGTGCCGGTGGGGGACAGGGGTTTCACGAGCAGTACTTC

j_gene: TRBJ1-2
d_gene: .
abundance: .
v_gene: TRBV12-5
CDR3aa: CASGLPGTPGFLDGYTF
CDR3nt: TGTGCTAGTGGTTTGCCCGGGACACCAGGGTTTTTGGATGGCTACACCTTC

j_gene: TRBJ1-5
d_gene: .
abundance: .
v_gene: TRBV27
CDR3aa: CASSTQPKNQPQHF
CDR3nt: TGTGCCAGCAGTACTCAACCTAAGAATCAGCCCCAGCATTTT

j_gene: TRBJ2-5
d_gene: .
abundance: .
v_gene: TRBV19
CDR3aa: CASIKETQYF
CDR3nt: TGTGCCAGTATTAAAGAGACCCAGTACTTC

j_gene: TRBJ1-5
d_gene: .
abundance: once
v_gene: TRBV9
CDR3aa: CASSVGSGYSNQPQHF
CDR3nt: TGTGCCAGCAGCGTAGGGTCAGGGTATAGCAATCAGCCCCAGCATTTT

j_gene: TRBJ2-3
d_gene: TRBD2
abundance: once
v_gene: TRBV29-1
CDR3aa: CSVDEGGSDTQYF
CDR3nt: TGCAGCGTTGATGAGGGAGGGTCAGATACGCAGTATTTT

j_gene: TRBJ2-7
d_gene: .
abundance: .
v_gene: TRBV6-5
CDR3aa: CASQNAGTTYEQYF
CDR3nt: TGTGCCAGTCAGAACGCCGGGACAACCTACGAGCAGTACTTC

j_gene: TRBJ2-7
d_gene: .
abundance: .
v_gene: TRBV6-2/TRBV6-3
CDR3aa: CASSTSLDEQYF
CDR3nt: TGTGCCAGCAGTACGTCCTTAGACGAGCAGTACTTC

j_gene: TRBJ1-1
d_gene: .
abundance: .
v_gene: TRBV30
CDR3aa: CAWSVRGDTEAFF
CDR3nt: TGTGCCTGGAGTGTACGGGGGGACACTGAAGCTTTCTTT

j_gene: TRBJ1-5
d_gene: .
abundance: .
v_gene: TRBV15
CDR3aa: CATSMNRVNQPQHF
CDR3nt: TGTGCCACCAGCATGAACAGGGTCAATCAGCCCCAGCATTTT

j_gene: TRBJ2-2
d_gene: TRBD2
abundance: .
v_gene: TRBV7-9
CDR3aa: CASSASPAGAHGELFF
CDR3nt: TGTGCCAGCAGCGCGTCCCCAGCGGGAGCTCACGGGGAGCTGTTTTTT

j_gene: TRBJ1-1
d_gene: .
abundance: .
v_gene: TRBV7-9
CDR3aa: CASSFEGGRGAFF
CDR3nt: TGTGCCAGCAGCTTCGAGGGGGGTCGGGGAGCTTTCTTT

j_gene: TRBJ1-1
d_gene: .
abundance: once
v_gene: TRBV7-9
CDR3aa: CASSWEDEAFF
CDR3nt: TGTGCCAGCAGCTGGGAGGATGAAGCTTTCTTT

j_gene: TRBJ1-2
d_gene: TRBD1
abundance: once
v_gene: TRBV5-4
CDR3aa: CASSLGQGAGYGYTF
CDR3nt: TGTGCCAGCAGCTTAGGACAGGGGGCAGGCTATGGCTACACCTTC

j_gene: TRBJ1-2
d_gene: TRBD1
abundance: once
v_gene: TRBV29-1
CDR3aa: CSVRTGGGYTF
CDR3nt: TGCAGCGTCCGGACAGGGGGCGGCTACACCTTC

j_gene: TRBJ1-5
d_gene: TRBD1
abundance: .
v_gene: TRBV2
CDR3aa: CASSQDRVGQPQHF
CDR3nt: TGTGCCAGCAGCCAAGACAGGGTTGGCCAGCCCCAGCATTTT

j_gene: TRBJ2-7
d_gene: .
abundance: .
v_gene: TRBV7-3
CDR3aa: CASSFAGAYEQYF
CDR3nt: TGTGCCAGCAGCTTCGCCGGGGCGTACGAGCAGTACTTC